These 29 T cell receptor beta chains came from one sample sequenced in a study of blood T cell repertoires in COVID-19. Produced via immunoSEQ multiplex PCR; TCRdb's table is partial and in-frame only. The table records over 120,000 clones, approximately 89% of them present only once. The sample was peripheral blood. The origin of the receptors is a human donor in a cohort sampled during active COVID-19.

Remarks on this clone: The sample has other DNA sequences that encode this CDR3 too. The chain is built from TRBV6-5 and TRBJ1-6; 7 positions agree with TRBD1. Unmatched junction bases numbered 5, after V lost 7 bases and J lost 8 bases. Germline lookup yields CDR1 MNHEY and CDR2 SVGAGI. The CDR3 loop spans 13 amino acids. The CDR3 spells CASTRTGDSPLHF. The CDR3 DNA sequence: TGTGCCAGCACCCGGACAGGCGATTCACCCCTCCACTTT.

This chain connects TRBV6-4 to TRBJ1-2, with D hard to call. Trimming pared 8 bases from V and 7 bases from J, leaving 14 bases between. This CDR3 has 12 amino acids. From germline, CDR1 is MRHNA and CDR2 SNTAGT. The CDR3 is CASRAGLGGYTF. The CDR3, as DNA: TGTGCCAGCCGGGCGGGATTGGGTGGCTACACCTTC.

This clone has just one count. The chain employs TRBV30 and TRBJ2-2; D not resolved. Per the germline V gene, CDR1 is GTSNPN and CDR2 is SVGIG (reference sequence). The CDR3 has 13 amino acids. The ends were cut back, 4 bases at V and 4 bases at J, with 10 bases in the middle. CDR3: CAWTGLSTGELFF. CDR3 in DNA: TGTGCCTGGACAGGCCTGAGCACCGGGGAGCTGTTTTTT.

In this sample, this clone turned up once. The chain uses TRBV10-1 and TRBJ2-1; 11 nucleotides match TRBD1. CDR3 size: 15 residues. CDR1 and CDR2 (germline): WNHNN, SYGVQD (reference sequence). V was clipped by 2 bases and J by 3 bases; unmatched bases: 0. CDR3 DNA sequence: TGCGCCAGCAGTGAGGGGACAGGGGGCTACAATGAGCAGTTCTTC. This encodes CASSEGTGGYNEQFF.

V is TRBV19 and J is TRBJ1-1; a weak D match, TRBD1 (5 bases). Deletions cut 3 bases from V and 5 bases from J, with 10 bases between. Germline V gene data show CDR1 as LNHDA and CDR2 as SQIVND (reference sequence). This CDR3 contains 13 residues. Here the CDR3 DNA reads TGTGCCAGTAGTATGGGGGGAGGAACTGAAGCTTTCTTT. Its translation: CASSMGGGTEAFF.

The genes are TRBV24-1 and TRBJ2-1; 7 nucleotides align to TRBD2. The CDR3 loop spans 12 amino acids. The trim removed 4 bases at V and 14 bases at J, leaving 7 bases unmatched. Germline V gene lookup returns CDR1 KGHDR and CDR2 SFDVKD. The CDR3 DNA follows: TGTGCCACCAGTGACTTCAGCGGGGCCAAGTTCTTC. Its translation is CATSDFSGAKFF.

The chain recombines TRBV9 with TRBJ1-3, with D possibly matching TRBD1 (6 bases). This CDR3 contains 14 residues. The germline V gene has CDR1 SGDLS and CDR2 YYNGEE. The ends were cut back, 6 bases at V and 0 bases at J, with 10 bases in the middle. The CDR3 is CASNPTGSGNTIYF. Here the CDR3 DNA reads TGTGCCAGCAACCCGACAGGCTCTGGAAACACCATATATTTT.

The CDR3 region is CASSQIQGAETQYF. For the CDR3, the DNA is TGTGCCAGCAGCCAAATACAGGGGGCGGAGACCCAGTACTTC. The chain links TRBV3-1 (or the pseudogene TRBV3-2) to TRBJ2-5; 9 positions match TRBD1. The CDR3 loop spans 14 amino acids. Per the germline V gene, CDR1 is LGHDT and CDR2 is YNNKEL (reference sequence). The junction had 3 bases not matched to a gene; V was cut back by 2 bases and J by 5 bases.

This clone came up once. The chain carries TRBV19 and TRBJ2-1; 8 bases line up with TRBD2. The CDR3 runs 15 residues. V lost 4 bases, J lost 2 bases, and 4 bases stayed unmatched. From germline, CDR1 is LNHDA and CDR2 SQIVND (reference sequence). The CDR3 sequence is CASSTRGGTYNEQFF. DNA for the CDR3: TGTGCCAGTAGTACCCGGGGGGGGACCTACAATGAGCAGTTCTTC.

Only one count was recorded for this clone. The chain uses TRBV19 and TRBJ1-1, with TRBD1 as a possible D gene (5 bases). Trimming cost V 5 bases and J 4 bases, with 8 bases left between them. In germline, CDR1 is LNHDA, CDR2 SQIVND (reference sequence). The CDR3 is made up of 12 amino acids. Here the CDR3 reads CASSSGSTEAFF. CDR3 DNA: TGTGCCAGTAGTTCAGGGTCCACTGAAGCTTTCTTT.

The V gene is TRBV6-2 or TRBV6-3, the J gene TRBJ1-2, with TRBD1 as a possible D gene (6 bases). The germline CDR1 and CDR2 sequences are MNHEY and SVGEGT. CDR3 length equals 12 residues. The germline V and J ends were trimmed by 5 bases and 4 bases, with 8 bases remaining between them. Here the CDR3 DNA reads TGTGCCAGCAGTAGGGACATCTATGGCTACACCTTC. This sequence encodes CASSRDIYGYTF.

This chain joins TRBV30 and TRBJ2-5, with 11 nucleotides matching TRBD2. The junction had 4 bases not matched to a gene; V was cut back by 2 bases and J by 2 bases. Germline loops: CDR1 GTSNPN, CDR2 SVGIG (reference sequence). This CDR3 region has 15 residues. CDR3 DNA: TGTGCCTGGAGTAGACTAGCGGGGAGACAAGAGACCCAGTACTTC. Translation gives CAWSRLAGRQETQYF.

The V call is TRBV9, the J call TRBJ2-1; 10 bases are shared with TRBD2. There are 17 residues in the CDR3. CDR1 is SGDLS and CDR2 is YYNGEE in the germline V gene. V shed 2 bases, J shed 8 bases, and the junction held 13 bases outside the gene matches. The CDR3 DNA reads TGTGCCAGCAGCGTCCCACAAGCGGGGGGGGTTTTAGATGAGCAGTTCTTC. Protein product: CASSVPQAGGVLDEQFF.

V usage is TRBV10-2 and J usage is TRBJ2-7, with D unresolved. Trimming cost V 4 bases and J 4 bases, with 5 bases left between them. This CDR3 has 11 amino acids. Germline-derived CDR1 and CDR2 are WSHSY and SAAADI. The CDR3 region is CASSAGYEQYF. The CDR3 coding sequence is TGCGCCAGCAGTGCCGGGTACGAGCAGTACTTC.

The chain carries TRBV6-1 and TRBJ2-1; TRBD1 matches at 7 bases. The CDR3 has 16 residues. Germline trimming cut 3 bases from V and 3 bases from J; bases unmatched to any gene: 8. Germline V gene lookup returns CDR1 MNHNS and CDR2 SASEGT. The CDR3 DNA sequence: TGTGCCAGCAGTGACTGGACAGGACGGATCTACAATGAGCAGTTCTTC. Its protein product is CASSDWTGRIYNEQFF.

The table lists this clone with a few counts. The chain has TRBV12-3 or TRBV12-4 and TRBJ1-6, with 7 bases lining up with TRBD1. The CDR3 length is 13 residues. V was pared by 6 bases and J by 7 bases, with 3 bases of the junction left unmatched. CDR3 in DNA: TGTGCCAGCAGGCAGACAGGGAATTCACCCCTCCACTTT. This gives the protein CASRQTGNSPLHF.

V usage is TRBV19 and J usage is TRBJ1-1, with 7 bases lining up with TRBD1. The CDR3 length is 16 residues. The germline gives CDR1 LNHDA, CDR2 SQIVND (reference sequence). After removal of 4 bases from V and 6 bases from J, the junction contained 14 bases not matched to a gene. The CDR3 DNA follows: TGTGCCAGTAGTACAACACCGCTGGGACAGACCGCTGAAGCTTTCTTT. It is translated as CASSTTPLGQTAEAFF.

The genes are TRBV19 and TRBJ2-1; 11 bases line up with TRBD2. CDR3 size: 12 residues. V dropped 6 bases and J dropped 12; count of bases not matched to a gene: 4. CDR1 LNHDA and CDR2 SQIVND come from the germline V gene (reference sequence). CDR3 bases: TGTGCCAGTAGGACTAGCGGGGACATGCAGTTCTTC. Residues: CASRTSGDMQFF.

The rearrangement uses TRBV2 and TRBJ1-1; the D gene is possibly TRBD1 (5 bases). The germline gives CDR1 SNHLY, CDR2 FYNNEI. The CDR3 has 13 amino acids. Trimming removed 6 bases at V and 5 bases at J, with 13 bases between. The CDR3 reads CASRTQGGTEAFF. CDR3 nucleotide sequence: TGTGCCAGCAGAACCCAGGGCGGAACTGAAGCTTTCTTT. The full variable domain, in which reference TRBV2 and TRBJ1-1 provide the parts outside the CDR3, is EPEVTQTPSHQVTQMGQEVILRCVPISNHLYFYWYRQILGQKVEFLVSFYNNEISEKSEIFDDQFSVERPDGSNFTLKIRSTKLEDSAMYFCASRTQGGTEAFFGQGTRLTVV.

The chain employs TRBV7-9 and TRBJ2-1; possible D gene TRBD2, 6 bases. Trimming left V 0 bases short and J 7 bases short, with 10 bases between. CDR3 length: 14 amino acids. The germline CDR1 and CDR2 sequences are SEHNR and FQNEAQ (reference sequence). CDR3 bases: TGTGCCAGCAGCTTAGCGCGACTAGGTAATGAGCAGTTCTTC. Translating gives CASSLARLGNEQFF.

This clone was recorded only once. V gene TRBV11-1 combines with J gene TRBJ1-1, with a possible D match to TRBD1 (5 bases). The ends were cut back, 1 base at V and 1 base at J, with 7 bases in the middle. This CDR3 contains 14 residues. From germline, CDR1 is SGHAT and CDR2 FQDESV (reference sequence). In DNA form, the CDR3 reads TGTGCCAGCAGCTTAGACAGGACGAACACTGAAGCTTTCTTT. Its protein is CASSLDRTNTEAFF.

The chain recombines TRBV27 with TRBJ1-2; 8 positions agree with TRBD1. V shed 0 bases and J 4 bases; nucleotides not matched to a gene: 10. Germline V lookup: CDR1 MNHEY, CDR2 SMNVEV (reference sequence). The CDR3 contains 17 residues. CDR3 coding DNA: TGTGCCAGCAGTTTATCTGCCGTGGCAGGGGGCGGCTATGGCTACACCTTC. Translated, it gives CASSLSAVAGGGYGYTF.

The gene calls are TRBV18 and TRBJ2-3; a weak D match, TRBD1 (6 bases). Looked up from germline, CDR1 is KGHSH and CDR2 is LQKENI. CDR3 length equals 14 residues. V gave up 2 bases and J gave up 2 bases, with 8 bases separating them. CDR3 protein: CASSPTGFTDTQYF. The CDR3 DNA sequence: TGTGCCAGCTCACCAACAGGGTTCACAGATACGCAGTATTTT.

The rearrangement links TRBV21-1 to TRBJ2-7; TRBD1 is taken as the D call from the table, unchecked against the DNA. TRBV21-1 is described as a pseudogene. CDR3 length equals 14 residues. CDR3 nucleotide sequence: TGTGCCAGCAGCAAAGGGCAGTACCCCTACGAGCAGTACTTC. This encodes CASSKGQYPYEQYF.

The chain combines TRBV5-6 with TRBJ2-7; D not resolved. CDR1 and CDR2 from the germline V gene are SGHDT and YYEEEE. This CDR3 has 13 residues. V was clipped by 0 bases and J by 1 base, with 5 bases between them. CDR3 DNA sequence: TGTGCCAGCAGCTTGGGCAGGTCCTACGAGCAGTACTTC. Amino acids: CASSLGRSYEQYF. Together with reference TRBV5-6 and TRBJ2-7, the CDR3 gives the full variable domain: DAGVTQSPTHLIKTRGQQVTLRCSPKSGHDTVSWYQQALGQGPQFIFQYYEEEERQRGNFPDRFSGHQFPNYSSELNVNALLLGDSALYLCASSLGRSYEQYFGPGTRLTVT.

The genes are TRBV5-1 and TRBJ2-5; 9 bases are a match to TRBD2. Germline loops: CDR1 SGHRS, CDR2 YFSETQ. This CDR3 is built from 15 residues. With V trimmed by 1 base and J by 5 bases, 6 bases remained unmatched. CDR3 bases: TGCGCCAGCAGCTTGTTTAGCGGGGGTGTGGAGACCCAGTACTTC. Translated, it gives CASSLFSGGVETQYF.

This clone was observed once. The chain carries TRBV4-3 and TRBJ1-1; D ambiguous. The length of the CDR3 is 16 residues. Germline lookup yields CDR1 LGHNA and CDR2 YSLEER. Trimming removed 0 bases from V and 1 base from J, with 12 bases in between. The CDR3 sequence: CASSQEIIVQNTEAFF. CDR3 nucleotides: TGCGCCAGCAGCCAAGAAATTATAGTGCAGAACACTGAAGCTTTCTTT.

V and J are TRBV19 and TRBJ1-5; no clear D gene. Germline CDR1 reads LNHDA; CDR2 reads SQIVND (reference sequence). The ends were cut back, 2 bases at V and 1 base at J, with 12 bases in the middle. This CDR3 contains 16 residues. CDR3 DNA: TGTGCCAGTAGTATATGGGGAGGTACGAGCAATCAGCCCCAGCATTTT. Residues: CASSIWGGTSNQPQHF.

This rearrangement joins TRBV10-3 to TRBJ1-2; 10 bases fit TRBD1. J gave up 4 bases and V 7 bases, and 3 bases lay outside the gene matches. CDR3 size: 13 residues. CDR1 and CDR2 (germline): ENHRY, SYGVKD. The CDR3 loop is CAIKGQGFYGYTF. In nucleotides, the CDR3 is TGTGCCATCAAGGGACAGGGGTTCTATGGCTACACCTTC.